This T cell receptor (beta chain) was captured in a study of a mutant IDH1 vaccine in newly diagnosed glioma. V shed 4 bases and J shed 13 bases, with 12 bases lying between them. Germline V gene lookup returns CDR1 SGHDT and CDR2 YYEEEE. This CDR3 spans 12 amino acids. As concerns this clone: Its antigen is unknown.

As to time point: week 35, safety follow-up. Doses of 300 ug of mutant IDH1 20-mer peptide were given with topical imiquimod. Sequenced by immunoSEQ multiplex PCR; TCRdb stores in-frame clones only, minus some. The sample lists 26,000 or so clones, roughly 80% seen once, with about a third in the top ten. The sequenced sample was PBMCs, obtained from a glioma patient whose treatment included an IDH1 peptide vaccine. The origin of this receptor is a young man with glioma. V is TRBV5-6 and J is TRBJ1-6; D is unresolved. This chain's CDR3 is CASSRDLVPLHF. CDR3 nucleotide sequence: TGTGCCAGCAGCCGTGACCTAGTGCCCCTCCACTTT.